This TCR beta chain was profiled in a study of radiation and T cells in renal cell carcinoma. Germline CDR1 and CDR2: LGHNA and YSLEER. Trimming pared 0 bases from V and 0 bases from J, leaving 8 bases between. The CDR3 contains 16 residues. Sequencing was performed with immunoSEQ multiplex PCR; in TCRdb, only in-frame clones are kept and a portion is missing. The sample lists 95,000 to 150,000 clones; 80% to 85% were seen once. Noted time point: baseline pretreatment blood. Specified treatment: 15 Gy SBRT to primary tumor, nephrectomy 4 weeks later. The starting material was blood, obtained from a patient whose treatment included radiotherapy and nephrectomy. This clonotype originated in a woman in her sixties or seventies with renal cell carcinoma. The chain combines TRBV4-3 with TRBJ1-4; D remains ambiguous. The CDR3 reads CASSQEAPSTNEKLFF. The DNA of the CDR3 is TGCGCCAGCAGCCAAGAGGCCCCTTCAACTAATGAAAAACTGTTTTTT.